This T cell receptor (beta chain) derives from a study of blood T cell repertoires in COVID-19. This clone was seen just once. Participants were placed into cohorts based on the clinical history they reported. Profiled with immunoSEQ multiplex PCR; TCRdb holds only in-frame clones, not every one. The table has 490,000 or so clones, approximately 90% seen once; the top ten hold 8% to 9.5%. With 0 bases clipped from V and 8 bases from J, the junction kept 3 bases outside the gene matches. Germline CDR1 reads MGHRA; CDR2 reads YSYEKL. The length of the CDR3 is 16 residues. Sample: PBMCs or T cells enriched from blood (not recorded which). The clonotype comes from a woman aged 55-69 years who had recovered from COVID-19. The chain employs TRBV4-1 and TRBJ1-6; 11 nucleotides match TRBD1. This chain's CDR3 is CASSQDRDRGYSPLHF. The CDR3 DNA sequence: TGCGCCAGCAGCCAAGATCGGGACAGGGGGTATTCACCCCTCCACTTT.